The 11 T cell receptor beta chains reported below all come from one sample, sequenced in a study of tumor-infiltrating lymphocytes in localized non-small cell lung cancer. Generated by immunoSEQ multiplex PCR, the TCRdb table keeps only in-frame clones and is missing some. The table records just under 30,000 clones, approximately 83% of them present only once. The sequenced sample was lung tumor tissue. These TCRs come from a human donor with non-small cell lung cancer.

The gene calls are TRBV15 and TRBJ2-3; D may be TRBD1 (6 bases). Germline CDR1 reads LNHNV; CDR2 reads YYDKDF (reference sequence). The V end lost 3 bases, the J end lost 3 bases, and 19 bases lay between the germline ends. This CDR3 has 17 residues. As DNA, the CDR3 is TGTGCCACCAGCAGGTTTTCGCACAGGGCCCTAACAGATACGCAGTATTTT. Translated: CATSRFSHRALTDTQYF. The full variable domain, with the rest looked up from reference TRBV15 and TRBJ2-3, is DAMVIQNPRYQVTQFGKPVTLSCSQTLNHNVMYWYQQKSSQAPKLLFHYYDKDFNNEADTPDNFQSRRPNTSFCFLDIRSPGLGDTAMYLCATSRFSHRALTDTQYFGPGTRLTVL.

V and J are TRBV6-6 and TRBJ2-3; no firm D call. V lost 2 bases, J lost 8 bases, and 14 bases lay in between. The germline V gene encodes CDR1 MNHNY and CDR2 SVGAGI (reference sequence). This CDR3 comprises 14 residues. The CDR3 loop reads CASSYLESSGTQYF. The CDR3 region has the DNA TGTGCCAGCAGTTACCTTGAATCTAGTGGTACGCAGTATTTT.

The chain uses TRBV13 and TRBJ2-3; 10 nucleotides agree with TRBD1. With V trimmed by 3 bases and J by 4 bases, 22 bases remained unmatched. There are 21 residues in the CDR3. CDR1 is PRHDT and CDR2 is FYEKMQ in the germline V gene (reference sequence). The chain's CDR3 is CASSFSPFHPMDRGKPDTQYF. CDR3 DNA: TGTGCCAGCAGCTTTTCACCCTTTCACCCTATGGACAGGGGGAAGCCAGATACGCAGTATTTT.

The chain is built from TRBV18 and TRBJ1-5; maybe TRBD1 (6 bases). The germline gives CDR1 KGHSH, CDR2 LQKENI. The CDR3 is made up of 14 amino acids. Trimming removed 1 base at V and 6 bases at J, with 10 bases between. CDR3 DNA: TGTGCCAGCTCACCACAGGGGGTGGGTCAGCCCCAGCATTTT. Its translation: CASSPQGVGQPQHF.

The V and J genes are TRBV4-1 and TRBJ2-7; D might be TRBD1 or TRBD2, each matching 6 bases. The CDR3 totals 16 residues. V lost 4 bases and J lost 0, with 16 bases in between. From germline, CDR1 is MGHRA and CDR2 YSYEKL. The CDR3 region has the DNA TGCGCCAGCAGCCCCCATCCGGGGGCCCCCTCCTACGAGCAGTACTTC. Translated: CASSPHPGAPSYEQYF.

The V call is TRBV7-9, the J call TRBJ1-5; tentative D call: TRBD1 (5 bases). The germline gives CDR1 SEHNR, CDR2 FQNEAQ (reference sequence). V dropped 1 base and J dropped 4 bases, with 14 bases sitting between them. The CDR3 has 16 residues. The CDR3 sequence is CASSLVLGLGNQPQHF. CDR3 nucleotides: TGTGCCAGCAGCTTAGTTCTGGGGCTAGGAAATCAGCCCCAGCATTTT.

This clone is a singleton in its sample. V is TRBV2 and J is TRBJ2-1; TRBD2 matches 7 bases. Germline-derived CDR1 and CDR2 are SNHLY and FYNNEI. There are 12 residues in the CDR3. The junction had 5 bases not matched to a gene; V was cut back by 5 bases and J by 10 bases. DNA for the CDR3: TGTGCCAGCAGTAGTAGCGGGTGGGAGCAGTTCTTC. Its protein product is CASSSSGWEQFF.

The chain carries TRBV7-2 and TRBJ2-3, with 7 nucleotides matching TRBD1. CDR1 is SGHTA, CDR2 FQGNSA, per germline. The length of the CDR3 is 14 residues. V shed 4 bases, J shed 4 bases, and the junction held 5 bases outside the gene matches. DNA for the CDR3: TGTGCCAGCAGCTCTAATCAGGGGGCAGATACGCAGTATTTT. Its translation is CASSSNQGADTQYF.

By frequency in the sample, this clone is medium-sized. The chain combines TRBV9 with TRBJ1-1; D is uncertain. CDR1 SGDLS and CDR2 YYNGEE come from the germline V gene. CDR3 length equals 13 residues. Trimming removed 4 bases from V and 0 bases from J, with 7 bases in between. The CDR3 loop reads CASSFTVNTEAFF. CDR3 coding DNA: TGTGCCAGCAGCTTTACAGTGAACACTGAAGCTTTCTTT.

The chain has TRBV5-1 and TRBJ2-1, with a weak D call TRBD2 (6 bases). V dropped 5 bases and J dropped 6 bases, with 6 bases sitting between them. The length of the CDR3 is 11 residues. CDR1 and CDR2 (germline): SGHRS, YFSETQ. CDR3 loop: CASSSGNEQFF. The CDR3 DNA reads TGCGCCAGCAGTAGCGGCAATGAGCAGTTCTTC. The entire variable domain, with the rest obtained from reference TRBV5-1 and TRBJ2-1, is as follows: KAGVTQTPRYLIKTRGQQVTLSCSPISGHRSVSWYQQTPGQGLQFLFEYFSETQRNKGNFPGRFSGRQFSNSRSEMNVSTLELGDSALYLCASSSGNEQFFGPGTRLTVL.

The chain employs TRBV29-1 and TRBJ2-3, with TRBD1 matching 7 bases. V shed 7 bases, J shed 0 bases, and the junction held 13 bases outside the gene matches. The CDR3 is 16 amino acids. CDR1 SQVTM and CDR2 ANQGSEA come from the germline V gene. CDR3 sequence reads: CSGKGGRQGSTDTQYF. The CDR3 coding sequence is TGCAGCGGAAAAGGGGGTCGACAGGGAAGCACAGATACGCAGTATTTT.